The 20 T cell receptor beta chains reported below all come from one sample, sequenced in a study of blood T cells in healthy people across ages. Primers used in a second PCR of about 6 to 11 cycles were a sample-barcoded 5' primer and a J-beta primer mix. MiXCR, applied by TCRdb to the 5' RACE reads, yields one record per CDR3 protein. The sample has roughly 900,000 distinct CDR3 sequences, about 48% seen once. The sequenced sample consisted of blood. The receptors here all came from a man younger than 45 in good health.

The V gene is TRBV18, the J gene TRBJ1-6; 9 bases line up with TRBD1. V lost 6 bases and J lost 4; bases outside the gene matches: 4. Germline values: CDR1 KGHSH, CDR2 LQKENI. The length of the CDR3 is 15 residues. The CDR3 loop is CASSRGQGYNSPLHF. In DNA form, the CDR3 reads TGTGCCAGCTCCCGCGGACAGGGGTATAATTCACCCCTCCACTTT.

With respect to this clonotype: This may stem from a read error, because a much larger clone lies one nucleotide away. The V gene is TRBV10-3, the J gene TRBJ2-7; TRBD2 agrees at 7 bases. The CDR3 runs to 12 residues. The germline V gene has CDR1 ENHRY and CDR2 SYGVKD. V trimming: 11 bases; J trimming: 3 bases; junction bases outside the gene matches: 7. This CDR3 reads CAAGEGVYEQYF. CDR3 nucleotide sequence: TGTGCCGCTGGGGAGGGAGTCTACGAGCAGTACTTC.

The chain couples TRBV7-3 to TRBJ2-1; D ambiguous. Looked up from germline, CDR1 is SGHTA and CDR2 is FQGTGA. Trimming took 5 bases from V and 3 from J, leaving 8 bases between them. This CDR3 region has 13 residues. The CDR3 DNA follows: TGTGCCAGCAGCATTCCCAGCTACAATGAGCAGTTCTTC. Its protein is CASSIPSYNEQFF.

The sample holds a few counts of this clonotype. The chain couples TRBV4-3 to TRBJ1-5; no clear D gene. The CDR3 is 14 residues long. V dropped 0 bases and J dropped 4 bases, with 7 bases sitting between them. Germline CDR1 and CDR2: LGHNA and YSLEER. The CDR3 loop reads CASSQDFGNQPQHF. The CDR3 bases are TGCGCCAGCAGCCAAGATTTCGGGAATCAGCCCCAGCATTTT.

This clonotype was counted between two and nine times. The chain links TRBV18 to TRBJ2-7; D is perhaps TRBD1 (5 bases). V lost 5 bases, J lost 4 bases, and 9 bases lay in between. CDR3 length: 12 amino acids. CDR1 and CDR2 (germline): KGHSH, LQKENI. The CDR3 spells CASSADRYEQYF. The CDR3 DNA sequence: TGTGCCAGCTCAGCCGACAGATACGAGCAGTACTTC.

This clonotype was seen a few times. The gene calls are TRBV5-1 and TRBJ2-7; no definite D call. This CDR3 is 13 amino acids long. Germline CDR1 and CDR2: SGHRS and YFSETQ. Trimming stripped 4 bases from V and 2 bases from J, with 10 bases between. CDR3 bases: TGCGCCAGCAGCGTGGACCTTACCTACGAGCAGTACTTC. Translated, it gives CASSVDLTYEQYF. Variable domain in full (rest from reference TRBV5-1 and TRBJ2-7): KAGVTQTPRYLIKTRGQQVTLSCSPISGHRSVSWYQQTPGQGLQFLFEYFSETQRNKGNFPGRFSGRQFSNSRSEMNVSTLELGDSALYLCASSVDLTYEQYFGPGTRLTVT.

V is TRBV6-2 or TRBV6-3 and J is TRBJ1-2, with a tentative D call TRBD1 (6 bases). The CDR3 spans 13 residues. The V gene's germline CDR1 is MNHEY and CDR2 SVGEGT. The V end lost 5 bases, the J end lost 8 bases, and 15 bases lay between the germline ends. CDR3 region: CASSDHRASGYTF. The CDR3 DNA sequence: TGTGCCAGCAGTGACCACAGGGCGAGCGGCTACACCTTC.

This clonotype was recorded a few times. The V call is TRBV7-3, the J call TRBJ2-1, with 8 bases fitting TRBD2. There are 14 residues in the CDR3. Per germline, CDR1 SGHTA and CDR2 FQGTGA. V was clipped by 4 bases and J by 8 bases; unmatched bases: 7. CDR3 region: CASSSVAGTDEQFF. CDR3 coding DNA: TGTGCCAGCAGCTCAGTAGCGGGGACCGATGAGCAGTTCTTC.

This chain uses TRBV7-2 with TRBJ1-6; D remains unclear. There are 16 residues in the CDR3. Trimming pared 1 base from V and 7 bases from J, leaving 14 bases between. Germline V gene sequence: CDR1 SGHTA, CDR2 FQGNSA. CDR3 region: CASSLELYSSNSPLHF. The CDR3 DNA reads as TGTGCCAGCAGCTTAGAGCTGTACAGTTCCAATTCACCCCTCCACTTT.

The V gene is TRBV5-1, the J gene TRBJ2-7, with 8 bases identical to TRBD1. Germline assignment: CDR1 SGHRS and CDR2 YFSETQ. CDR3 length: 13 amino acids. Losses at the gene ends were 8 bases for V and 2 bases for J; bases not matched to a gene: 6. CDR3 region: CASGQGAPYEQYF. DNA of the CDR3: TGCGCCAGTGGGCAGGGGGCCCCCTACGAGCAGTACTTC.

The CDR3 DNA reads as TGTGCCGGGGACAGGGACGCAGATACGCAGTATTTT. Translated, it gives CAGDRDADTQYF. This sequence joins TRBV2 and TRBJ2-3; the match to TRBD1 covers 9 bases. Germline V gene sequence: CDR1 SNHLY, CDR2 FYNNEI. The CDR3 loop spans 12 amino acids. V was pared by 11 bases and J by 4 bases, with 4 bases of the junction left unmatched.

The V and J genes are TRBV10-3 and TRBJ2-5, with 9 nucleotides matching TRBD2. This CDR3 has 15 amino acids. V gave up 4 bases and J gave up 0 bases; unmatched junction bases: 3. Germline CDR1 and CDR2: ENHRY and SYGVKD. The CDR3 sequence: CAISAAGGHQETQYF. The CDR3 DNA sequence: TGTGCCATCAGTGCGGCGGGGGGGCACCAAGAGACCCAGTACTTC.

The rearrangement uses TRBV11-3 and TRBJ2-7; D possibly corresponds to TRBD1 (5 bases). This CDR3 comprises 14 residues. Germline CDR1 is SGHNT and CDR2 is YENEEA. The germline V and J ends were trimmed by 1 base and 3 bases, with 10 bases remaining between them. The CDR3 here is CASSLADKNYEQYF. In nucleotides, the CDR3 is TGTGCCAGCAGCTTAGCGGACAAAAACTACGAGCAGTACTTC.

This clonotype showed up just a few times. This chain links TRBV20-1 with TRBJ2-5, with D tentatively TRBD2 (6 bases). The germline CDR1 and CDR2 sequences are DFQATT and SNEGSKA (reference sequence). Trimming stripped 0 bases from V and 5 bases from J, with 19 bases between. The CDR3 loop spans 16 amino acids. Here the CDR3 reads CSARDWEAGRSETQYF. For the CDR3, the DNA is TGCAGTGCTAGAGATTGGGAAGCAGGGAGGTCCGAGACCCAGTACTTC.

This rearrangement joins TRBV10-3 to TRBJ1-2, with TRBD1 matching 7 bases. Trimming at V came to 7 bases and at J to 4 bases, leaving 6 bases not matched to a gene. The CDR3 length is 13 residues. Germline V CDR1 and CDR2: ENHRY, SYGVKD. The CDR3 sequence is CAIKEGQSYGYTF. CDR3 coding DNA: TGTGCCATCAAGGAGGGACAGAGCTATGGCTACACCTTC.

This clonotype was counted between two and nine times. The chain links TRBV5-1 to TRBJ2-1; TRBD1 aligns across 9 bases. V was pared by 2 bases and J by 1 base, with 4 bases of the junction left unmatched. CDR1 SGHRS and CDR2 YFSETQ come from the germline V gene. The CDR3 contains 16 residues. The CDR3 loop reads CASSFSGQGSYNEQFF. The DNA of the CDR3 is TGCGCCAGCAGCTTTTCGGGACAGGGTTCCTACAATGAGCAGTTCTTC.

This chain uses TRBV2 with TRBJ2-2; D gene ambiguous. V lost 6 bases, J lost 2 bases, and 13 bases lay in between. Germline CDR1 reads SNHLY; CDR2 reads FYNNEI. There are 15 residues in the CDR3. CDR3 sequence reads: CASRETIPNTGELFF. CDR3 sequence (DNA): TGTGCCAGCAGGGAGACAATTCCCAACACCGGGGAGCTGTTTTTT.

The table lists this clonotype with a few counts. The chain recombines TRBV6-5 with TRBJ1-2; TRBD1 matches 8 bases. This CDR3 comprises 13 residues. V lost 6 bases, J lost 6 bases, and 6 bases stayed unmatched. Germline V CDR1 and CDR2: MNHEY, SVGAGI. This chain's CDR3 is CASSWTGLDGYTF. The DNA for the CDR3 is TGTGCCAGCAGCTGGACAGGGCTCGATGGCTACACCTTC.

J is TRBJ2-1 and V is TRBV5-4, with 8 nucleotides matching TRBD2. There are 14 residues in the CDR3. Germline loops: CDR1 SGHNT, CDR2 YYREEE (reference sequence). The ends lost 6 bases at V and 7 bases at J; junction bases unmatched: 9. CDR3 DNA sequence: TGTGCCAGCACCGGGGGGGCAGATTGGAATGAGCAGTTCTTC. As protein: CASTGGADWNEQFF.

V and J are TRBV4-3 and TRBJ1-6; no reliable D call. The CDR3 is 16 amino acids. Per the germline V gene, CDR1 is LGHNA and CDR2 is YSLEER. Trimming took 1 base from V and 6 from J, leaving 13 bases between them. In DNA form, the CDR3 reads TGCGCCAGCAGCCAAGTACTGAAGCAGTCTAATTCACCCCTCCACTTT. It is translated as CASSQVLKQSNSPLHF.